This entry features one TCR beta chain sequence. Its target is unknown. The sample belongs to a study of shared clonotypes between healthy human individuals. Notes on the study in general: Roughly 5% of naive CD4 clonotypes were common to a few donors. Generation probabilities of non-shared clonotypes were lower (relative to those shared by all four donors).

This CDR3 contains 14 residues. This was a deep-level run. Each subset's genomic DNA was shared equally among a number of immunoSEQ plates. The repertoire was sequenced with immunoSEQ multiplex PCR; TCRdb's copy has only in-frame clones and lacks some. The top ten hold nearly 0.065% of the sample, which has roughly 520,000 clones, about 96% seen once. This rearrangement joins TRBV21-1 to TRBJ2-4; the table's D call, TRBD1, was not checked against the DNA. TRBV21-1 is a pseudogene locus. Source material: naive CD4+ T cells sorted from blood. The subset was: CD45RA+ positively selected. The sequence derives from a woman aged 30 to 39 in good health. DNA for the CDR3: TGTGCCAGCAGCAAACTTCTCTGGGGGCTGATTCAGTACTTC. This gives the protein CASSKLLWGLIQYF.